The 8 T cell receptor beta chains below were found in one sample sequenced in a study of identical twins. TCRdb redid the calling of the 5' RACE reads with MiXCR, one entry per CDR3 protein. This sample yields some 900,000 distinct CDR3 sequences, of which 9% to 15% are seen a single time; under 2% belongs to the top ten. In addition, the sample was reused for a study of yellow fever vaccine responses in identical twins.

Sequencing was done on a sample of PBMCs. All receptors come from a woman between 18 and 30 years old in good health.

The sample holds many counts of this clonotype. The CDR3 nucleotides read TGTGCCAGCAGCGTCGGTGGGACAAACACCGGGGAGCTGTTTTTT. Encoded protein: CASSVGGTNTGELFF. The rearrangement uses TRBV9 and TRBJ2-2; D is perhaps TRBD1 (6 bases). Germline CDR1 SGDLS, CDR2 YYNGEE. The ends were cut back, 2 bases at V and 2 bases at J, with 10 bases in the middle. The length of the CDR3 is 15 residues.

This clonotype was counted a few times. The rearrangement uses TRBV4-1 and TRBJ2-7, with 12 bases fitting TRBD2. Germline lookup yields CDR1 MGHRA and CDR2 YSYEKL. The CDR3 length is 17 residues. V shed 0 bases and J 4 bases; nucleotides not matched to a gene: 7. CDR3: CASSQDGGTSGWYEQYF. CDR3 DNA: TGCGCCAGCAGCCAAGATGGAGGGACTAGCGGGTGGTACGAGCAGTACTTC.

V is TRBV7-2 and J is TRBJ2-3; 11 bases map to TRBD2. The length of the CDR3 is 17 residues. The trim removed 4 bases at V and 4 bases at J, leaving 10 bases unmatched. CDR1 and CDR2 from the germline V gene are SGHTA and FQGNSA. CDR3 residues: CASSSNPGLADADTQYF. In DNA, the CDR3 is TGTGCCAGCAGCTCCAATCCGGGACTAGCGGACGCAGATACGCAGTATTTT.

This clonotype was detected many times. The chain recombines TRBV18 with TRBJ2-1; the D is unclear. This CDR3 spans 14 amino acids. Per germline, CDR1 KGHSH and CDR2 LQKENI. Between the trimmed V and J ends, which lost 6 bases and 3 bases, there was a span of 12 bases. CDR3 in DNA: TGTGCCAGCTCCCCCAGGTCGGGCTACAATGAGCAGTTCTTC. Residues: CASSPRSGYNEQFF.

There are a few counts of this clonotype. The chain carries TRBV6-1 and TRBJ2-5; 11 positions match TRBD2. The CDR3 is 15 amino acids. The junction had 4 bases not matched to a gene; V was cut back by 6 bases and J by 1 base. Germline V lookup: CDR1 MNHNS, CDR2 SASEGT. The CDR3 DNA reads TGTGCCAGCAGGGGACTAGCGGTAATCCAAGAGACCCAGTACTTC. Its translation: CASRGLAVIQETQYF.

V usage is TRBV4-1 and J usage is TRBJ2-7; 7 bases are shared with TRBD2. After removal of 4 bases from V and 5 bases from J, the junction contained 11 bases not matched to a gene. Germline loops: CDR1 MGHRA, CDR2 YSYEKL. CDR3 length equals 15 residues. As DNA, the CDR3 is TGCGCCAGCAGCCGAGGACTAGGCTACAAGGACGAGCAGTACTTC. This gives the protein CASSRGLGYKDEQYF.

This chain links TRBV29-1 with TRBJ2-7; D is ambiguous. The CDR3 consists of 9 residues. Trimming removed 4 bases at V and 6 bases at J, with 4 bases between. Germline V gene data show CDR1 as SQVTM and CDR2 as ANQGSEA. CDR3 sequence (DNA): TGCAGCGTTGGGCGCGAGCAGTACTTC. This codes for CSVGREQYF.

This clonotype has only a few counts. The V gene is TRBV2, the J gene TRBJ2-7; 9 bases are a match to TRBD2. CDR3 size: 15 residues. The J segment lost 0 bases and the V segment lost 7 bases, leaving 7 bases of the junction unmatched. Germline V CDR1 and CDR2: SNHLY, FYNNEI. The CDR3 spells CASTPLAGTSYEQYF. The CDR3 nucleotides read TGTGCCAGCACCCCCCTAGCGGGAACCTCCTACGAGCAGTACTTC.